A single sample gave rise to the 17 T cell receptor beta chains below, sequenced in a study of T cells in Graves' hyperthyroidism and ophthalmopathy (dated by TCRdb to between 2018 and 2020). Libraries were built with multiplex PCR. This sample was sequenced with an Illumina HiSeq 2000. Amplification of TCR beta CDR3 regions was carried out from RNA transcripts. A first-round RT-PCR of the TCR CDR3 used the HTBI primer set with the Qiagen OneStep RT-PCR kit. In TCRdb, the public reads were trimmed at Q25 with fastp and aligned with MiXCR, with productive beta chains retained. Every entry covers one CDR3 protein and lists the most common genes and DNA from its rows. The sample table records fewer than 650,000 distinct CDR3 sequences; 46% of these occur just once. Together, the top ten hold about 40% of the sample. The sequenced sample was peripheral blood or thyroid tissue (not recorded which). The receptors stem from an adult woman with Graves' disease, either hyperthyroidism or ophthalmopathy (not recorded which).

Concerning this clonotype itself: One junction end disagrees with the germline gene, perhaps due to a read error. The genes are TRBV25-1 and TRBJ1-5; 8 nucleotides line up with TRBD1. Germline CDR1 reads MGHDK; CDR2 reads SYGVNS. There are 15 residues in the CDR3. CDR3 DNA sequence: TGCGCCAGCAGCGGACAGGGTCATAGCAATCAGCCCCAGCATTTT. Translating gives CASSGQGHSNQPQHF. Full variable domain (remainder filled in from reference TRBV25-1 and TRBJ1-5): EADIYQTPRYLVIGTGKKITLECSQTMGHDKMYWYQQDPGMELHLIHYSYGVNSTEKGDLSSESTVSRIRTEHFPLTLESARPSHTSQYLCASSGQGHSNQPQHFGDGTRLSIL.

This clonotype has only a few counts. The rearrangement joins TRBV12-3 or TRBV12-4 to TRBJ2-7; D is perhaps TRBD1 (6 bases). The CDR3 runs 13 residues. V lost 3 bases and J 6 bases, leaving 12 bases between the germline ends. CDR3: CASSLVQGVEQYF. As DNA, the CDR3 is TGTGCCAGCAGTTTGGTACAGGGAGTCGAGCAGTACTTC.

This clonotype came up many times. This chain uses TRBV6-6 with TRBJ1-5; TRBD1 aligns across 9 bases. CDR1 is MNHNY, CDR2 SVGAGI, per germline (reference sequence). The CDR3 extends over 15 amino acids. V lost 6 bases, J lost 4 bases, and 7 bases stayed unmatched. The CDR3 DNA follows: TGTGCCAGCAGAAGACAGGGGGGATCAAATCAGCCCCAGCATTTT. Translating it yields CASRRQGGSNQPQHF.

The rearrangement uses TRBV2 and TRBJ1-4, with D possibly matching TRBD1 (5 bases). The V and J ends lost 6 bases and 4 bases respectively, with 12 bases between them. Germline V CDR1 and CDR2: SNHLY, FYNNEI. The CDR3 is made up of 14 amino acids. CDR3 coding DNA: TGTGCCAGCAGACGATGGGGGGTTAATGAAAAACTGTTTTTT. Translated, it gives CASRRWGVNEKLFF.

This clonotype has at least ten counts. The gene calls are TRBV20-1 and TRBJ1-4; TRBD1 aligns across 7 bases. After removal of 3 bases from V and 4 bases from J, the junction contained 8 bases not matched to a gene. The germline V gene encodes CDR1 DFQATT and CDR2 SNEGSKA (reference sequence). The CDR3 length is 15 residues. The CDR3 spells CSARPTGLVNEKLFF. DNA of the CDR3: TGCAGTGCTAGGCCGACAGGGCTAGTTAATGAAAAACTGTTTTTT.

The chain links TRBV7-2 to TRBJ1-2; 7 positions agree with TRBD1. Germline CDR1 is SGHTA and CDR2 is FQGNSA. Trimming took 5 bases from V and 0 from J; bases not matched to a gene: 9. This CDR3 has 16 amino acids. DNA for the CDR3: TGTGCCAGCAGCCCCCGGACAGGATTAGCTAACTATGGCTACACCTTC. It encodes CASSPRTGLANYGYTF.

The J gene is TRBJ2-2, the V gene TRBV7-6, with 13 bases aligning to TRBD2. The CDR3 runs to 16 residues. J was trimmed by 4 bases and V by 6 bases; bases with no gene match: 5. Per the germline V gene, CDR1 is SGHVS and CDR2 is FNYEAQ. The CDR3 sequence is CASRTSGRRTTGELFF. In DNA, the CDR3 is TGTGCCAGCAGGACTAGCGGGAGGCGGACCACCGGGGAGCTGTTTTTT.

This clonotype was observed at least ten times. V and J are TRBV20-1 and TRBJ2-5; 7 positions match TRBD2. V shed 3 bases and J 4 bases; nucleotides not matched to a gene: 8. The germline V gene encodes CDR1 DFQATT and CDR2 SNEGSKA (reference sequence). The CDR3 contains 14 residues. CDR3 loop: CSARWGGLGETQYF. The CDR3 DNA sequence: TGCAGTGCTAGGTGGGGGGGTTTGGGAGAGACCCAGTACTTC.

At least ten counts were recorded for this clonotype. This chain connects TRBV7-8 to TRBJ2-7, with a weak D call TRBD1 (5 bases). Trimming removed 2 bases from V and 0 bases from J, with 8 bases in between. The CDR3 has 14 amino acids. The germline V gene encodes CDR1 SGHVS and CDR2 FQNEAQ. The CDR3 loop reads CASSLRTYSYEQYF. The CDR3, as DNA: TGTGCCAGCAGCTTACGGACATACTCCTACGAGCAGTACTTC.

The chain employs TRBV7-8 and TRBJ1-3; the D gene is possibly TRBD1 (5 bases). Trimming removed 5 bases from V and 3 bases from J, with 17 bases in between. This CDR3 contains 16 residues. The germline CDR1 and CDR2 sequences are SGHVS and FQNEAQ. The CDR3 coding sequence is TGTGCCAGCAGCCAGAGGACAAGCGGATTTGGAAACACCATATATTTT. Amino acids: CASSQRTSGFGNTIYF.

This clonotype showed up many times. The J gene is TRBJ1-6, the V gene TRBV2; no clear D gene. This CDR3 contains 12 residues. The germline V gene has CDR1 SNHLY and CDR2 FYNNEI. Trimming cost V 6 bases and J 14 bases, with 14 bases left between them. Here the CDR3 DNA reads TGTGCCAGCAGGACCATCCCTTCGACCCTCCACTTT. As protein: CASRTIPSTLHF.

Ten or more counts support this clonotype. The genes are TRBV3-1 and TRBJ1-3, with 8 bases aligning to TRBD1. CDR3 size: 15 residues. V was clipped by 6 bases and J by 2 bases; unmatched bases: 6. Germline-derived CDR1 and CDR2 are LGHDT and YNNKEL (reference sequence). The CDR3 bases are TGTGCCAGCAGTCTTTCACAGGGGGCTGGAAACACCATATATTTT. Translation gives CASSLSQGAGNTIYF.

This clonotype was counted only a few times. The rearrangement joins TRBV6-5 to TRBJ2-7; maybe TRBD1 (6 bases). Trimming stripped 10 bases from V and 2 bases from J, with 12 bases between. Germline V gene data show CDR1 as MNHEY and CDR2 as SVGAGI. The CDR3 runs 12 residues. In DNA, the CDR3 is TGTGCCACCTGGGACAAGACCTACGAGCAGTACTTC. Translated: CATWDKTYEQYF.

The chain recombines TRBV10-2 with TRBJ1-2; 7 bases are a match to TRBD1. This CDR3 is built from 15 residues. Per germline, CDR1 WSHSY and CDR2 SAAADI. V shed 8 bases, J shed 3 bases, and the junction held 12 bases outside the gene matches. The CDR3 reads CASGDPSGTDYGYTF. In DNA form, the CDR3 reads TGCGCCAGCGGAGATCCGAGTGGGACAGACTATGGCTACACCTTC.

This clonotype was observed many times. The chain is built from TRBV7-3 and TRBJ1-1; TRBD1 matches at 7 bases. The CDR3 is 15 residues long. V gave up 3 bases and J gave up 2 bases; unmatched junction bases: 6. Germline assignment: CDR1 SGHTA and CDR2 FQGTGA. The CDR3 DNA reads TGTGCCAGCAGCTTCGCAGGGGGTAAAAACACTGAAGCTTTCTTT. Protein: CASSFAGGKNTEAFF.

This chain's CDR3 is CADSNRDRVLQETQYF. In DNA form, the CDR3 reads TGTGCCGACAGCAACCGGGACAGGGTCCTCCAAGAGACCCAGTACTTC. The J gene is TRBJ2-5, the V gene TRBV7-9; 9 bases are a match to TRBD1. Germline lookup yields CDR1 SEHNR and CDR2 FQNEAQ (reference sequence). V gave up 11 bases and J gave up 1 base; unmatched junction bases: 14. The CDR3 spans 16 residues.

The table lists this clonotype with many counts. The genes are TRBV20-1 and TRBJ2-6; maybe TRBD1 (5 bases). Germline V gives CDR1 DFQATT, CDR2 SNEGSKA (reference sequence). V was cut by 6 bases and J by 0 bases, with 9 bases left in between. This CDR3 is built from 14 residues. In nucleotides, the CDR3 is TGCAGTGCCAGGGAACACTCTGGGGCCAACGTCCTGACTTTC. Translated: CSAREHSGANVLTF.